The source of this TCR beta chain is a study of blood T cell repertoires in COVID-19. Looking at the study overall: Collection of acute and convalescent COVID-19 samples took place in the United States, Italy and Spain. Nucleic acid was either cDNA or gDNA, and it came from T cells, B-cell-depleted T cells, or PBMCs.

Germline CDR1 is MNHEY and CDR2 is SVGAGI. The CDR3 is 15 residues long. V lost 5 bases to trimming and J lost 2 bases, with 16 bases between them. As processed by the authors: Reference gene primer amplification gave estimated nucleated cell counts. Method: immunoSEQ multiplex PCR; TCRdb's copy keeps in-frame clones and lacks some. V and J calls and clone size are as listed in that table; D and trimming were resolved from the DNA. Of 150,000 to 200,000 clones in the sample, 87% were seen once. The sequence came from a woman aged 55 to 70 who had recovered from COVID-19. The sample comprised peripheral blood. The rearrangement uses TRBV6-5 and TRBJ2-7; D not certain. The DNA for the CDR3 is TGTGCCAGCAGTCGTACGGCCCCGGGTCCCTACGAGCAGTACTTC. Translating it yields CASSRTAPGPYEQYF.